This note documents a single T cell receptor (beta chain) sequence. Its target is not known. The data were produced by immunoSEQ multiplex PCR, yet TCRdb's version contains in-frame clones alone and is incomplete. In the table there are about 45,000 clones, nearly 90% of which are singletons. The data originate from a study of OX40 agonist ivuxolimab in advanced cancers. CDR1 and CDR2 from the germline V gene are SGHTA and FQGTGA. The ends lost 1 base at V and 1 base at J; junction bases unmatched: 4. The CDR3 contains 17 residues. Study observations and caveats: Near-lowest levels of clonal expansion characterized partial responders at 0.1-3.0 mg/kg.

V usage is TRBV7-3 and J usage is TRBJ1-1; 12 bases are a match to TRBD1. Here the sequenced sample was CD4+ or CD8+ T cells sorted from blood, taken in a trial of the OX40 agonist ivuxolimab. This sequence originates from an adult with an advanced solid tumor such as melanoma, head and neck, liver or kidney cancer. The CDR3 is CASSLKGTGGANTEAFF. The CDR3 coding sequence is TGTGCCAGCAGCTTAAAAGGGACAGGGGGCGCGAACACTGAAGCTTTCTTT. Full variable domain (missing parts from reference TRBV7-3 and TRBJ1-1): GAGVSQTPSNKVTEKGKYVELRCDPISGHTALYWYRQSLGQGPEFLIYFQGTGAADDSGLPNDRFFAVRPEGSVSTLKIQRTERGDSAVYLCASSLKGTGGANTEAFFGQGTRLTVV.